This TCR beta chain was sequenced during a study of blood T cell repertoires in COVID-19 (dated by TCRdb to about 2020). In terms of the full investigation: The collaborator samples originated in the United States, Italy and Spain and spanned the acute and convalescent phases of COVID-19. Deeply sampled blood TCRbeta repertoires from subjects exposed to, actively infected with, or recovered from COVID-19 were included in the dataset. A freely available public database, intended as a resource for researchers studying the immune response to SARS-CoV-2, is where the repertoires were released. Sample metadata almost always included a de-identified subject ID, COVID-19 status, age in years and sex. Where available, HLA class I and class II types were obtained from metadata supplied by the sample provider rather than from assay-based typing. The samples were drawn from two sources: the first 160 participants of the ongoing ImmuneRACE study, and 1,000 to 1,500 subjects contributed by 6 global collaborators. The material from the prospective study consisted of cDNA or gDNA derived from T cells, B-cell-depleted T cells, or PBMCs.

TCRbeta CDR3 regions were amplified from genomic DNA using the immunoSEQ Assay, a bias-controlled multiplex PCR. For the original study's pipeline: The number of nucleated cells in each sample was estimated from the amplification of reference gene primers within the assay. Sequence reads were collapsed and filtered to measure the absolute abundance of every unique TCRbeta CDR3 rearrangement. Productive Simpson clonality was computed per sample as the square root of Simpson's diversity index over productive rearrangements. TCRdb took this table from immuneACCESS and kept in-frame rearrangements with V and J called. Such tables lack part of the clones; where checked against another copy, unresolved V genes explain under half of the gap, and the rest is unexplained. V and J calls and clone size are copied from that table; D and trimming were computed from the DNA. For this sample there are 150,000 or so clones; about 93% appear just once. The ten top clones hold roughly 4.4% of the sample.

Broader findings and caveats from the paper: The quantity of clinical and demographic metadata differed by source and by participant and was supplied without curation.

In the germline V gene, CDR1 corresponds to MDHEN and CDR2 to SYDVKM. Clipping removes 5 bases from V and 5 bases from J, with 8 as the unmatched junction base count. The CDR3 sequence holds 15 residues, the cysteine and phenylalanine included. The CDR3 DNA has 45 bases and is translated from base 1. A word on this clone: Its target antigen remains unknown. No per-base quality is available; no much larger clone lies one base away.

Whole blood was collected in K2EDTA tubes by collaborating institutions according to the institutions' own protocols. Collaborator samples were shipped for TCRbeta analysis as frozen whole blood, isolated PBMCs, or DNA extracted from either sample type. Material: peripheral blood. This receptor was obtained from a woman aged 50 to 60 with acute or convalescent COVID-19. Recombination joined TRBV28 with TRBJ2-3, and TRBD2 aligns with 9 junction nucleotides. The CDR3 has the sequence CASSPPAGGVDTQYF. The DNA is TGTGCCAGCAGTCCCCCGGCGGGAGGGGTAGATACGCAGTATTTT.